This T cell receptor (beta chain) was recovered during a study of patients and donors after allogeneic stem cell transplantation. TCRdb called the RT-PCR reads again in MiXCR, with one record for every CDR3 protein. The sample lists approximately 140,000 distinct CDR3 sequences, approximately 40% occurring once. V lost 0 bases, J lost 3 bases, and 9 bases lay in between. Germline-derived CDR1 and CDR2 are LGHNA and YSLEER. The CDR3 length is 14 residues. This clonotype was observed a few times. The TCR sequence derives from a human donor who was either an allogeneic HSCT recipient or a stem cell or donor lymphocyte infusion donor (not recorded which). It is not recorded whose cells these are; they may come from a transplant donor. The V call is TRBV4-3, the J call TRBJ2-7; D is undetermined. The sample consisted of blood, either unsorted or a sorted T cell fraction (not recorded which). DNA for the CDR3: TGCGCCAGCAGCCAAGAAGTACAGTTCTACGAGCAGTACTTC. Its translation is CASSQEVQFYEQYF.